This entry is about one TCR beta chain. This sample was taken from a study of blood T cell repertoires in COVID-19. About the research overall: Some COVID-19 samples were acute and others convalescent; all came from the United States, Italy and Spain. From T cells, B-cell-depleted T cells, or PBMCs came the material, which was cDNA or gDNA.

Cohorts were determined from participant-reported clinical history. Original analysis: Reference gene primers were amplified, and this amplification served to estimate nucleated cell counts. Method: immunoSEQ multiplex PCR; TCRdb's copy keeps in-frame clones and lacks some. V and J calls and clone size are given by that table; D and trimming were obtained from the DNA. This table holds 200,000 to 250,000 clones, roughly 88% found once. The CDR3 loop spans 14 amino acids. Germline-derived CDR1 and CDR2 are LNHDA and SQIVND (reference sequence). J gave up 7 bases and V 5 bases, and 7 bases lay outside the gene matches.

The TCR sequence derives from a woman between 40 and 50 years old with acute COVID-19. Sequencing input: PBMCs or T cells enriched from blood (not recorded which). The J gene is TRBJ2-2, the V gene TRBV19; 7 nucleotides match TRBD1. As DNA, the CDR3 is TGTGCCAGTAGTGCCGACAGGGTCGGCGGGGAGCTGTTTTTT. As protein: CASSADRVGGELFF. The whole variable domain, filled in from reference TRBV19 and TRBJ2-2, reads DGGITQSPKYLFRKEGQNVTLSCEQNLNHDAMYWYRQDPGQGLRLIYYSQIVNDFQKGDIAEGYSVSREKKESFPLTVTSAQKNPTAFYLCASSADRVGGELFFGEGSRLTVL.